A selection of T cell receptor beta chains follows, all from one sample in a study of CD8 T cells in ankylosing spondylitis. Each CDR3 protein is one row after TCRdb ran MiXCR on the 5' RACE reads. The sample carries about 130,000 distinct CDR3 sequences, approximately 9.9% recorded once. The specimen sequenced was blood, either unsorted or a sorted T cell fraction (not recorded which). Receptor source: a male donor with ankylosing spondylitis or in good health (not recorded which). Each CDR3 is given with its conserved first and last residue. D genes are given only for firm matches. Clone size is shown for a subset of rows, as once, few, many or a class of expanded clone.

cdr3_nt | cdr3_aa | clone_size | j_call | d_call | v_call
TGTGCCAGCAGTTTATGGACTACCACAGATACGCAGTATTTT | CASSLWTTTDTQYF | many | TRBJ2-3 | NA | TRBV12-3/TRBV12-4
TGTGCCAGCAGCTTAGTAGTTGAAGGACACAATGAGCAGTTCTTC | CASSLVVEGHNEQFF | many | TRBJ2-1 | NA | TRBV7-2
TGCAGTGCTGGGGAGATCTACGAGCAGTACTTC | CSAGEIYEQYF | NA | TRBJ2-7 | NA | TRBV20-1
TGCAGTGCTAGAATAGCTAGCGGGAGCTACGAGCAGTACTTC | CSARIASGSYEQYF | many | TRBJ2-7 | TRBD2 | TRBV20-1
TGCAGTGCTCGGACTAGCGGACGTCGAAGAGATACGCAGTATTTT | CSARTSGRRRDTQYF | many | TRBJ2-3 | TRBD2 | TRBV20-1
TGTGCCAGCAGTTTATCGACTAGCGGCTACGAGCAGTACTTC | CASSLSTSGYEQYF | few | TRBJ2-7 | TRBD2 | TRBV12-3/TRBV12-4
TGTGCCAGCAGTCCAAGGACTAGCCGCTCCTACGAGCAGTACTTC | CASSPRTSRSYEQYF | few | TRBJ2-7 | TRBD2 | TRBV12-3/TRBV12-4
TGTGCCAGCAGCTTAGTAGGACAGAAGGAAGGGAGGGTCGGGGAGCTGTTTTTT | CASSLVGQKEGRVGELFF | many | TRBJ2-2 | NA | TRBV11-2
TGCAGTGCTAGAGATGATTTGGCCTCCAATCAGCCCCAGCATTTT | CSARDDLASNQPQHF | NA | TRBJ1-5 | NA | TRBV20-1
TGTGCCAGCAGCGCAACGGGGGGAGCCGGGGAGCTGTTTTTT | CASSATGGAGELFF | many | TRBJ2-2 | TRBD2 | TRBV7-7
TGTGCCAGCAGCTCCGCCGGGGGGCTCTTCTACGAGCAGTACTTC | CASSSAGGLFYEQYF | few | TRBJ2-7 | NA | TRBV6-1
TGTGCCAGTAGTAAAGGGAGAGAGACCCAGTACTTC | CASSKGRETQYF | few | TRBJ2-5 | NA | TRBV19
TGTGCCAGCAGCTTACCGTTGTCCGGGGAGCTGTTTTTT | CASSLPLSGELFF | many | TRBJ2-2 | NA | TRBV7-6
TGCAGTGCTAGTCGCCTAGCGGGAGTTTCTTACGAGCAGTACTTC | CSASRLAGVSYEQYF | many | TRBJ2-7 | TRBD2 | TRBV20-1
TGTGCCAGCAGCCAAGAACTAGCGGGAGTTCTGGGGCAGTTCTTC | CASSQELAGVLGQFF | NA | TRBJ2-1 | TRBD2 | TRBV28
TGCGCCAGCAGCCCCAATCCGACAACGTACAATGAGCAGTTCTTC | CASSPNPTTYNEQFF | many | TRBJ2-1 | NA | TRBV5-1
TGCAGTGCTACAGGACACCACACAAAGTACAATGAGCAGTTCTTC | CSATGHHTKYNEQFF | many | TRBJ2-1 | NA | TRBV20-1
TGTGCCAGCAGTTTCGGGAAAACAGATACGCAGTATTTT | CASSFGKTDTQYF | many | TRBJ2-3 | NA | TRBV12-3/TRBV12-4
TGTGCCAGCAGCGGCGGTTACGAGCAGTACTTC | CASSGGYEQYF | many | TRBJ2-7 | NA | TRBV5-5
TGCAGTGCTAGGCCCCCTAGCGGAAGCTCCTACAATGAGCAGTTCTTC | CSARPPSGSSYNEQFF | few | TRBJ2-1 | TRBD2 | TRBV20-1
TGCAGCGTTGAACTAGCGGGAGAGACCCAGTACTTC | CSVELAGETQYF | many | TRBJ2-5 | TRBD2 | TRBV29-1
TGCAGTGCCCTACAGGGGACCCTAGTGGAGCAGTACTTC | CSALQGTLVEQYF | many | TRBJ2-7 | TRBD1 | TRBV20-1
TGTGCCTGGGGTCCTGGAGTTTCAGAGCAGTACTTC | CAWGPGVSEQYF | few | TRBJ2-7 | NA | TRBV30
TGTGCCAGCAGCTTTCAGGGGGCAGGGGCGAGCAATCAGCCCCAGCATTTT | CASSFQGAGASNQPQHF | NA | TRBJ1-5 | TRBD1 | TRBV13
TGCGCCAGCAGCCAATTGACTAGCGGTTCCACAGATACGCAGTATTTT | CASSQLTSGSTDTQYF | many | TRBJ2-3 | TRBD2 | TRBV4-3
TGTGCCAGCAGCCAGGACAGGGGGCAAAACGGGGAGCTGTTTTTT | CASSQDRGQNGELFF | few | TRBJ2-2 | TRBD1 | TRBV7-3
TGTGCCAGCAGCTCCCCCGGCGAGGTAAACGGGCAGTTCTTC | CASSSPGEVNGQFF | many | TRBJ2-1 | NA | TRBV5-6
TGTGCCAGCAGCGTAGGACTAGCGGCATCACAAGAGACCCAGTACTTC | CASSVGLAASQETQYF | many | TRBJ2-5 | TRBD2 | TRBV9
TGTGCCAGCAGTTTATACGCCTACGAGCAGTACTTC | CASSLYAYEQYF | NA | TRBJ2-7 | NA | TRBV12-3/TRBV12-4
TGCGCCAGCAGCCAAGATGCTAGCATCGACACAGATACGCAGTATTTT | CASSQDASIDTDTQYF | NA | TRBJ2-3 | NA | TRBV4-3
TGTGCCAGCAGCACCAGATCACCCCTCCACTTT | CASSTRSPLHF | many | TRBJ1-6 | NA | TRBV5-8